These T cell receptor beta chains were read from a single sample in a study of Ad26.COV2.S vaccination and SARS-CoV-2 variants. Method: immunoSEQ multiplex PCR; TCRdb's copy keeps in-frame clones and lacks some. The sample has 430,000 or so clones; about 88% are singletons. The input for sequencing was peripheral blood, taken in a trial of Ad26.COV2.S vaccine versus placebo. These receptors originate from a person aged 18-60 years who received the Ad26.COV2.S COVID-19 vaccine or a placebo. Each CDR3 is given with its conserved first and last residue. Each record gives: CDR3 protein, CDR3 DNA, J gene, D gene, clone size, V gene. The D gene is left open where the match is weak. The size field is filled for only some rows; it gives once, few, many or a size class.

CASSPILAANTGELFF TGTGCCAGCTCACCCATCCTAGCGGCGAACACCGGGGAGCTGTTTTTT TRBJ2-2 TRBD2 - TRBV18
CASSAQVFGTGELFF TGTGCCAGCAGCGCACAGGTTTTCGGCACCGGGGAGCTGTTTTTT TRBJ2-2 - once TRBV7-2
CASSGAEGSYGYTF TGTGCCAGCTCAGGGGCAGAAGGAAGCTATGGCTACACCTTC TRBJ1-2 - - TRBV18
CSVAKAGHYEQYF TGCAGCGTTGCCAAAGCGGGTCACTACGAGCAGTACTTC TRBJ2-7 - few TRBV29-1
CASSQDRDREAFF TGTGCCAGCAGCCAAGATCGAGACAGGGAAGCTTTCTTT TRBJ1-1 - once TRBV4-2
CASSYVEGQTGELFF TGTGCCAGCAGTTACGTGGAGGGGCAGACCGGGGAGCTGTTTTTT TRBJ2-2 - - TRBV6-5
CASSSWGPLGTEAFF TGCGCCAGCAGCTCCTGGGGGCCCCTCGGGACTGAAGCTTTCTTT TRBJ1-1 - - TRBV5-1
CASSLGLKETQYF TGTGCCAGCAGCTTGGGTCTGAAAGAGACCCAGTACTTC TRBJ2-5 - - TRBV5-8
CASSLFLSSYEQYF TGTGCCAGCAGTTTATTTCTAAGCTCCTACGAGCAGTACTTC TRBJ2-7 - few TRBV27
CASSLGTLKSTGNTIYF TGCGCCAGCAGCCTCGGGACACTCAAATCCACTGGAAACACCATATATTTT TRBJ1-3 - - TRBV4-3
CASGLDNRVNTEAFF TGTGCTAGTGGACTGGATAACAGAGTGAACACTGAAGCTTTCTTT TRBJ1-1 - - TRBV12-5
CARSCYRGMNTEAFF TGTGCCAGAAGCTGCTACAGGGGAATGAACACTGAAGCTTTCTTT TRBJ1-1 TRBD1 - TRBV5-3
CASSQEGHSAMNTEAFF TGTGCCAGCAGCCAAGAAGGACACTCCGCGATGAACACTGAAGCTTTCTTT TRBJ1-1 - - TRBV4-2
CASSQALAIEGYTF TGCGCCAGCAGCCAAGCCCTCGCGATTGAGGGCTACACCTTC TRBJ1-2 - - TRBV4-3
CAWSVSWGGPYEQYF TGTGCCTGGAGTGTAAGCTGGGGGGGGCCGTACGAGCAGTACTTC TRBJ2-7 - - TRBV30
CASSLAGQAYTEAFF TGTGCCAGCAGCTTGGCCGGTCAGGCCTACACTGAAGCTTTCTTT TRBJ1-1 - - TRBV5-6
CAIGDWAEPGSNQPQHF TGTGCCATAGGGGATTGGGCCGAACCTGGGAGCAATCAGCCCCAGCATTTT TRBJ1-5 - - TRBV10-3
CASSQDVRSGNTIYF TGCGCCAGCAGCCAAGATGTGCGCTCTGGAAACACCATATATTTT TRBJ1-3 - - TRBV4-1
CASTSGQHGGYTF TGTGCCAGCACTTCCGGACAGCATGGTGGCTACACCTTC TRBJ1-2 - - TRBV7-3
CASSGDRGTEAFF TGTGCCAGCAGCGGGGACAGGGGAACTGAAGCTTTCTTT TRBJ1-1 TRBD1 - TRBV7-2
CASSPSGTRGNTIYF TGTGCCAGCTCACCCTCCGGGACAAGAGGGAACACCATATATTTT TRBJ1-3 - - TRBV18
CASRGLAGYTGELFF TGTGCCAGCCGCGGGCTAGCGGGGTACACCGGGGAGCTGTTTTTT TRBJ2-2 TRBD2 - TRBV6-5
CASSQTSRYNEQFF TGTGCCAGCAGCCAGACGTCGAGGTACAATGAGCAGTTCTTC TRBJ2-1 - - TRBV14
CASSLLPRGGRNGYTF TGTGCCAGCAGTTTACTACCGCGGGGGGGTCGGAATGGCTACACCTTC TRBJ1-2 - - TRBV28
CASSSQGAEAFF TGTGCCAGCAGTTCTCAGGGGGCTGAAGCTTTCTTT TRBJ1-1 TRBD1 - TRBV6-6
CASSLYGEKLFF TGTGCCAGCAGCTTATACGGTGAAAAACTGTTTTTT TRBJ1-4 - once TRBV11-2
CASSQGRARGYTF TGTGCCAGCAGCCAAGGACGGGCTAGGGGCTACACCTTC TRBJ1-2 - - TRBV3-1/TRBV3-2
CASSQDWVTYGYTF TGTGCCAGCAGCCAAGATTGGGTAACCTATGGCTACACCTTC TRBJ1-2 - - TRBV4-2
CAISGMGPSQYEDEQYF TGTGCCATCAGTGGGATGGGTCCGTCCCAATACGAAGACGAGCAGTACTTC TRBJ2-7 - - TRBV10-3
CASSPGLAGGQNEQFF TGTGCCAGCAGCCCCGGACTAGCGGGGGGGCAGAATGAGCAGTTCTTC TRBJ2-1 TRBD2 - TRBV5-5
CASSLGDPSYEQYF TGTGCCAGCAGCTTGGGGGACCCCTCCTACGAGCAGTACTTC TRBJ2-7 - - TRBV7-3
CASSQGYGGYGYTF TGTGCCAGCAGCCAAGGGTATGGGGGCTATGGCTACACCTTC TRBJ1-2 - once TRBV4-2
CASSFDRHEQFF TGCGCCAGCAGCTTTGACAGGCATGAGCAGTTCTTC TRBJ2-1 - - TRBV5-1
CASSAGTRYIEQFF TGTGCCAGCAGCGCCGGGACTAGGTACATTGAGCAGTTCTTC TRBJ2-1 TRBD2 once TRBV9
CARSVTDSSGNTIYF TGTGCCAGAAGCGTTACAGACAGCTCTGGAAACACCATATATTTT TRBJ1-3 - - TRBV5-3
CASSVVTGGPGETQYF TGTGCCAGCAGCGTAGTGACGGGGGGGCCGGGAGAGACCCAGTACTTC TRBJ2-5 TRBD2 few TRBV9
CASSQGLGSGGLNNEQFF TGTGCCAGCAGCCAAGGGCTGGGGAGCGGGGGATTAAACAATGAGCAGTTCTTC TRBJ2-1 TRBD2 - TRBV14